The subject of this entry is one T cell receptor (beta chain). The antigen this receptor binds is unknown. Qualities for individual bases were not recorded, and no much larger clone is one base off. Library preparation used the immunoSEQ multiplex PCR assay. For the multiplex PCR, a mixture combining 60 forward primers for TCR Vbeta segments and 13 reverse primers for TCR Jbeta segments was used. The CDR3 region of rearranged TCR beta genes was amplified from genomic DNA with a multiplex PCR assay. The amplified TCR beta libraries were sequenced on the Illumina HiSeq System as 87-base-pair reads. The study's own analysis went as follows. A later analysis tallied 75 million to 95 million unique TCR beta chains across the 700 or so repertoires, and about 10 million of those chains were shared by two or more donors. To remove PCR and sequencing errors, raw reads were error-corrected and collapsed into unique sequences using a nearest-neighbor algorithm that merged closely related sequences. CDR3 sequences were aligned to IMGT reference sequences to assign V, D and J gene segments. Each retained sequence needed at least a six-nucleotide match to both a V gene segment and a J gene segment. A rearrangement counted as productive if the CDR3 had no stop codons and remained in frame with V and J, and every other rearrangement counted as non-productive. CDR3 was defined according to IMGT convention as the region running from the second conserved V-encoded cysteine to the conserved J-encoded phenylalanine. In an earlier analysis of 500 to 650 of the donors, sequences lacking an unambiguous match to a single V gene segment were excluded. In an earlier analysis of approximately 590 of the donors, V segments were called functional above 56.7% productive rearrangements and were called segregating when the between-donor standard deviation exceeded 5%. A statistical classification framework was developed to diagnose cytomegalovirus status using the catalog of TCR beta chain sequences. In a later analysis, TCR nucleotide sequences were compared against IMGT/GENE-DB human TR gene sequences so that V and J genes could be assigned. The TCRdist pipeline was used in a later analysis to assign CDR3 sequences and most-parsimonious VDJ recombination scenarios. In a later analysis, each TCR beta chain was defined by its CDR3 amino acid sequence together with its V-gene family, and reads lacking a unique V-gene family were excluded. To address suspected cross-contamination and a sequencing artifact, a later analysis removed over 500 highly shared, low-generation-probability nucleotide sequences. In a later analysis, a clonal expansion index was calculated for each public chain from normalized within-repertoire ranks of inferred template counts. In a later analysis, generation probabilities were computed using a VDJ recombination model fitted to out-of-frame rearrangements, and the results were checked against IGoR. In a later analysis, hypergeometric tests were used to score TCR-TCR, TCR-HLA and TCR-CMV co-occurrence, with a repertoire-size bias correction applied to TCR pairs. To estimate false discovery rates, a later analysis permuted the HLA or CMV assignments 20 times. In a later analysis, co-occurring TCRs were grouped using DBSCAN, and TCRdist sequence similarity was added for clustering within HLA-allele-positive subsets. Repertoires with fewer than 30,000 or more than 120,000 public chains, plus five repertoires with anomalous nucleotide sharing, were excluded from co-occurrence clustering. TCRdb obtained this table from immuneACCESS and retained in-frame rearrangements with V and J assigned. These tables miss some clones; where compared with another copy, unresolved V genes account for less than half of the shortfall, and the remainder is unexplained. V, J and clone size were drawn from that table, and D and trimming were deduced from the DNA. Counted in this sample were about 64,000 clones; roughly 85% of them appeared once. The top ten constitute around 11% of the sample.

Including the terminal cysteine and phenylalanine, the CDR3 comprises 14 residues. Only CDR3 DNA is held: 42 bases, read in frame from base 1. In the germline V gene, CDR1 corresponds to SGHVS and CDR2 to FQNEAQ. The V end loses 1 base and the J end loses 3 bases, and a stretch of 9 bases separates them. The data were taken from a study of cytomegalovirus exposure and HLA in healthy donors (dated by TCRdb to the late 2010s). Regarding the research as a whole: An earlier analysis of roughly 610 of the donors reported 276 Gb of sequence data and 117 million unique TCR beta sequences obtained from some 170 million T cells. An early release covering around 630 HLA-typed donors comprised approximately 300 gigabases of sequencing data and around 85 million unique TCR sequences. Of the 300 to 400 genotyped donors, over 70% fell in the genetic ancestry cluster associated with self-reported Caucasian donors. The aim of the study was to test whether cataloging public T cell receptors could identify signatures of past pathogen exposure. Using immunosequencing, the study profiled T cell repertoires from 666 subjects and related those repertoires to cytomegalovirus serostatus. In addition to the first cohort of 666 subjects, a separate validation cohort of 120 different subjects was used. The study combined high-throughput TCR immunosequencing, statistical association of individual TCRs with disease status, and machine learning to predict cytomegalovirus infection status. In a later analysis, previously published TCR beta repertoires from fewer than 750 donors were re-analyzed and high-resolution HLA genotyping was added so that TCR occurrence patterns could be studied. In the later analysis, no new phenotypic data were used to find candidate immune exposures; instead, reliance was placed on TCR beta sequences and their occurrence across donors. An earlier analysis of about 600 of the donors used high-throughput TCR beta sequencing to judge whether each TCR beta V gene segment behaved as functional or pseudogenic. Donor age, sex, ethnicity and CMV serostatus were collected together with the repertoire data. A later genetic analysis took genome-wide SNP genotypes for about three fifths of the roughly 670 donors and used that subset as a discovery cohort. Every discovery cohort repertoire had been produced on one sequencing platform. Class I and class II HLA loci were covered by the typing at four-digit resolution. The number of donors typed differed by locus, with about 629-630 for A, B, C, DRB1 and DQB1, more than 500 for DQA1, under 610 for DPA1, and over 400 for DPB1. Four or five DR-DQ haplotypes were handled as single units for association and clustering because linkage in the cohort was strong. Among several hundred genotyped donors of the cohort, an average of about 220,000 unique TCR beta nucleotide sequences was sequenced per donor, of which about 18% were non-productive. Results the study describes overall, beyond this receptor: The classifier was reported to diagnose cytomegalovirus status with high specificity and sensitivity in both the original and validation cohorts. An earlier analysis of 450 to 750 of the donors showed that most TCR beta V segments appeared in productive rearrangements either about 90% or about 30% of the time, which broadly matched IMGT annotations. Strong co-occurrence of HLA alleles, especially DR and DQ, made assigning TCR associations to individual alleles difficult. Most TCR sequences were seen in very few donors, while some public TCRs were found in many individuals. In vitro tests confirmed that a few of the cytomegalovirus-associated TCR beta chains recognize cytomegalovirus antigens. A later analysis reported that several top co-occurrence clusters appeared linked to parvovirus B19, influenza, CMV and Epstein-Barr virus. In a later analysis, HLA-associated TCR beta chains were found to be more clonally expanded and to have lower generation probabilities than equally common non-associated chains. Correlated functional status among segregating V segments might reflect linkage disequilibrium, but an unknown experimental factor could not be ruled out. A further reported finding was that TCR beta sequences accurately predicted the HLA-A and HLA-B alleles for most subjects in the first cohort. Because the 87-base-pair reads could not distinguish some IMGT-functional V segments, including TRBV6-2 and TRBV6-3, those segments were excluded. A group of highly shared sequence variants was considered likely to be a technical artifact of the sequencing pipeline. In the study, some 160 TCR beta chains were listed as associated with cytomegalovirus. Only TCR beta chains were sequenced in this cohort, and the absence of alpha or paired-chain data limited detectable features. Because counts were too low, seventeen rarely observed V segments, including chromosome 9 orphons, were excluded from the earlier analysis of 587 of the donors. It was suggested by the authors that the approach could potentially be generalized to other disease states and immunological phenotypes. Because HLA typing was unavailable for some donors at each locus, only the typed subset was used in association tests. Immune exposure information for the cohort was limited to CMV serostatus. Most CMV-associated TCR beta chains appeared to be HLA-restricted in a later analysis, and the HLA associations seemed to be driven largely by CMV exposure. Sequencing depth was assumed to be roughly uniform across donors in the presence/absence analyses, though that assumption may not hold. In a later genetic analysis, a missense DCLRE1C variant was associated with V-gene and J-gene trimming of TCR beta chains, and the association was replicated in an independent cohort. A later analysis associated about 16,000 TCR beta sequences with specific HLA alleles at a false discovery rate of 0.05. In a later analysis, the rate of TCR association differed among HLA loci, with DRB1 alleles having the most associated TCRs and HLA-C alleles having the fewest. According to a later genetic analysis, donors in an Asian-associated ancestry cluster had fewer N-insertions in productive TCRs than the roughly 700-donor mean.

The cohort comprised 710 or so healthy bone marrow donors. At the time of sampling, every cohort member was nominally healthy, though immune exposures that went unrecorded were likely present. The donor tested CMV seronegative and was one of the 352 seronegative cohort members. Every donor gave a peripheral blood sample, and the peripheral blood mononuclear cells from that sample were used for TCR beta sequencing. Genomic DNA was extracted from the blood cell samples with the Qiagen DNeasy Blood Extraction Kit. Sequenced sample: PBMCs. The chain is encoded by TRBV7-8 joined to TRBJ2-5; TRBD1 might be the D gene, on 6 matching bases. The sequence came from a female donor in good health and CMV-seronegative. The CDR3 protein is CASSLGTVKETQYF. The bases read TGTGCCAGCAGCTTAGGGACAGTGAAAGAGACCCAGTACTTC.